The 15 T cell receptor beta chains presented below share a single source sample, sequenced in a study of blood T cell repertoires in COVID-19. TCRdb keeps only in-frame clones here, not all; method: immunoSEQ multiplex PCR. The data hold 150,000 to 200,000 clones, with approximately 84% observed a single time. The sequenced sample consisted of PBMCs or T cells enriched from blood (not recorded which). The receptors stem from a man aged 35-49 years who had recovered from COVID-19.

This rearrangement joins TRBV15 to TRBJ1-5; no firm D call. V gave up 0 bases and J gave up 7 bases, with 19 bases separating them. The CDR3 sequence is 17 residues long. Germline V gene lookup returns CDR1 LNHNV and CDR2 YYDKDF (reference sequence). The CDR3 is CATSRDPPNKGEQPQHF. In DNA, the CDR3 is TGTGCCACCAGCAGAGATCCCCCAAACAAGGGAGAGCAGCCCCAGCATTTT.

This chain links TRBV10-2 with TRBJ2-7; TRBD1 matches 7 bases. Unmatched junction bases numbered 9, after V lost 3 bases and J lost 4 bases. The CDR3 sequence is 15 residues long. The germline gives CDR1 WSHSY, CDR2 SAAADI. The CDR3 DNA sequence: TGCGCCAGCAGTGACTCGGACAGGACAGGTTACGAGCAGTACTTC. It specifies CASSDSDRTGYEQYF.

The chain links TRBV28 to TRBJ1-2; weak D call: TRBD1 (6 bases). CDR3 length: 13 amino acids. V was clipped by 6 bases and J by 3 bases, with 11 bases between them. CDR1 and CDR2 from the germline V gene are MDHEN and SYDVKM. In DNA form, the CDR3 reads TGTGCCAGCAGATTCCCAGGGGACTATGGCTACACCTTC. It is translated as CASRFPGDYGYTF.

This chain uses TRBV2 with TRBJ1-1; 10 bases match TRBD1. J gave up 1 base and V 6 bases, and 8 bases lay outside the gene matches. CDR3 size: 16 residues. Germline V CDR1 and CDR2: SNHLY, FYNNEI. The CDR3 spells CASSAGTGAGNTEAFF. The CDR3 nucleotides read TGTGCCAGCAGCGCTGGGACAGGGGCTGGGAACACTGAAGCTTTCTTT.

The CDR3 nucleotides read TGCGCCAGCAGTGCCCACTACAATGAGCAGTTCTTC. The encoded protein is CASSAHYNEQFF. J is TRBJ2-1 and V is TRBV10-1; no definite D call. The CDR3 spans 12 residues. Germline V gene data show CDR1 as WNHNN and CDR2 as SYGVQD (reference sequence). V lost 4 bases, J lost 3 bases, and 4 bases lay in between.

Details on this clone: The same CDR3 is also encoded by other DNA sequences in this sample. This sequence joins TRBV28 and TRBJ2-2; 8 bases map to TRBD1. The CDR3 runs 15 residues. Germline CDR1 reads MDHEN; CDR2 reads SYDVKM. The ends lost 5 bases at V and 1 base at J; junction bases unmatched: 3. CDR3 DNA: TGTGCCAGCAGTCTAGGGACAGGGAACACCGGGGAGCTGTTTTTT. Its translation is CASSLGTGNTGELFF.

The V and J genes are TRBV4-1 and TRBJ2-5; 8 bases agree with TRBD1. This CDR3 spans 17 amino acids. The germline V gene encodes CDR1 MGHRA and CDR2 YSYEKL. V lost 1 base and J lost 7; bases outside the gene matches: 14. This chain's CDR3 is CASSQGAQGASPRTQYF. CDR3 sequence (DNA): TGCGCCAGCAGCCAAGGAGCGCAGGGGGCCTCCCCAAGGACCCAGTACTTC.

This clone was observed a few times. The chain couples TRBV5-4 to TRBJ2-1, with 12 bases aligning to TRBD1. Germline CDR1 is SGHNT and CDR2 is YYREEE (reference sequence). The junction had 7 bases not matched to a gene; V was cut back by 6 bases and J by 9 bases. CDR3 length equals 14 residues. The CDR3 nucleotides are TGTGCCAGCACCCCGGGACAGGGGGCGACTGAGCAGTTCTTC. This encodes CASTPGQGATEQFF.

This clone came up a few times. V is TRBV7-3 and J is TRBJ2-1; 10 nucleotides line up with TRBD2. Germline CDR1 is SGHTA and CDR2 is FQGTGA. The V gene end was trimmed by 5 bases and the J gene end by 6 bases; junction bases not matched to a gene: 7. The CDR3 contains 15 residues. This chain's CDR3 is CASSPQAGGLNEQFF. CDR3 coding DNA: TGTGCCAGCAGCCCTCAAGCGGGGGGGCTCAATGAGCAGTTCTTC.

The V and J genes are TRBV6-6 and TRBJ2-4; 9 bases are a match to TRBD1. The CDR3 is 14 residues long. The J segment lost 7 bases and the V segment lost 5 bases, leaving 6 bases of the junction unmatched. Germline V lookup: CDR1 MNHNY, CDR2 SVGAGI (reference sequence). The CDR3 coding sequence is TGTGCCAGCAGTCTGACAGGGGGAAAGAACATTCAGTACTTC. Translated: CASSLTGGKNIQYF.

This clone showed up just a few times. The V call is TRBV19, the J call TRBJ1-5; D perhaps matches TRBD1 (6 bases). This CDR3 has 16 residues. From germline, CDR1 is LNHDA and CDR2 SQIVND (reference sequence). V was clipped by 3 bases and J by 3 bases, with 15 bases between them. DNA for the CDR3: TGTGCCAGTAGTATTGTCCGGACAGATTACAATCAGCCCCAGCATTTT. Protein product: CASSIVRTDYNQPQHF.

This clone turned up a few times. The chain has TRBV7-2 and TRBJ2-2, with D possibly matching TRBD2 (6 bases). Germline CDR1 is SGHTA and CDR2 is FQGNSA. CDR3 length equals 15 residues. V lost 5 bases and J lost 6, with 16 bases in between. The CDR3 spells CASSPGGGGSGELFF. The CDR3 DNA reads as TGTGCCAGCAGCCCCGGGGGTGGAGGTTCCGGGGAGCTGTTTTTT.

The J gene is TRBJ1-2, the V gene TRBV9; no reliable D call. V gave up 2 bases and J gave up 3 bases, with 8 bases separating them. There are 13 residues in the CDR3. Per the germline V gene, CDR1 is SGDLS and CDR2 is YYNGEE. The CDR3, as DNA: TGTGCCAGCAGCGTCGAGAGGGACTATGGCTACACCTTC. This translates into CASSVERDYGYTF.

The chain carries TRBV3-1 (or the pseudogene TRBV3-2) and TRBJ1-5; no clear D. Germline V lookup: CDR1 LGHDT, CDR2 YNNKEL (reference sequence). The CDR3 covers 12 residues. Trimming took off 6 bases at V and 7 bases at J, with 10 bases between the two ends. CDR3 DNA: TGTGCCAGCAGTCTCAGCGGACAGCCCCAGCATTTT. Translation: CASSLSGQPQHF.

The V call is TRBV5-1, the J call TRBJ2-3; 8 positions match TRBD2. This CDR3 is built from 15 residues. In germline, CDR1 is SGHRS, CDR2 YFSETQ. V dropped 0 bases and J dropped 2; count of bases not matched to a gene: 2. The CDR3 nucleotides read TGCGCCAGCAGCTTGGGGCGGGGGGCCACAGATACGCAGTATTTT. It translates to CASSLGRGATDTQYF.